What follows describes a single T cell receptor beta chain. Produced via immunoSEQ multiplex PCR; TCRdb's table is partial and in-frame only. The sample holds a few million clones, about 90% seen once. The data stem from a study of shared clonotypes between healthy human individuals. About the study: The plates for each donor numbered three CD4 naive, three CD4 memory, two CD8 naive and one CD8 memory.

The authors divided CD4+ cells into CD45RA+ naive and CD45RA-negative memory subsets. The V segment lost 6 bases and the J segment 2 bases; nucleotides outside the gene matches: 9. Per the germline V gene, CDR1 is LNHDA and CDR2 is SQIVND (reference sequence). The CDR3 sequence is 16 residues long. The V call is TRBV19, the J call TRBJ2-2, with 7 bases matching TRBD2. The source material was naive CD4+ T cells from PBMCs. Specified subset: CD45RA+ positively selected. The clonotype was recovered from a man between 18 and 29 years old in good health. Some clones in this sample may be carry-over from other donors' samples. CDR3 amino acids: CASSHSGARNTGELFF. CDR3 sequence (DNA): TGTGCCAGTAGCCACAGCGGGGCCCGAAACACCGGGGAGCTGTTTTTT.